The clone carrying this T cell receptor beta chain appeared a few times. Trimming removed 5 bases at V and 5 bases at J, with 13 bases between. The CDR3 is 13 amino acids. Germline-derived CDR1 and CDR2 are MRHNA and SNTAGT. This sample is part of a study of sequential checkpoint blockade in melanoma. Background on the study: First-line arms were nivolumab then ipilimumab, or the reverse, randomized 1:1. Both treatment sequences were followed by maintenance nivolumab.

Treatment in this sample: randomized to nivolumab then ipilimumab (arm A) or the reverse (arm B). None of the patients previously received DNA-damaging chemotherapy. PBMC sorting kept live CD3+CD8+ cells without CD19 or CD56. The repertoire was sequenced with immunoSEQ multiplex PCR; TCRdb's copy has only in-frame clones and lacks some. This table holds 5,500 to 6,500 clones, approximately 48% found once. The J gene is TRBJ2-7, the V gene TRBV6-4, with TRBD1 as a possible D gene (6 bases). This sequence originates from a human patient with melanoma. Some clones in this sample may be carry-over from other donors' samples. The material sequenced was CD8+ T cells sorted from blood (inferred from file names), taken from a patient given nivolumab and ipilimumab in sequence. DNA for the CDR3: TGTGCCAGCAGTAGAGGGGGATATGACGAGCAGTACTTC. Residues: CASSRGGYDEQYF.